This record looks at one TCR beta chain sequence and its context. The sample is drawn from a study of technical replicates of blood from a few donors. CDR1 SGHRS and CDR2 YFSETQ come from the germline V gene. V dropped 4 bases and J dropped 8; count of bases not matched to a gene: 6. This CDR3 comprises 14 residues. TCRdb keeps only in-frame clones here, not all; method: immunoSEQ multiplex PCR. The repertoire holds more than 90,000 clones, with 90% to 96% as singletons. Material: T cells isolated from PBMCs. The V gene is TRBV5-1, the J gene TRBJ2-1; 10 bases fit TRBD2. The sequence derives from a human donor in good health. The CDR3 reads CASSPGTSVDEQFF. For the CDR3, the DNA is TGCGCCAGCAGCCCGGGGACTAGCGTGGATGAGCAGTTCTTC.